Below, 22 T cell receptor beta chains from the same sample are listed, as sequenced in a study of CD4 and CD8 cells across lung adenocarcinoma regions. Each CDR3 protein is one row after TCRdb ran MiXCR on the PCR reads. Seen here are about 4,600 distinct CDR3 sequences, about 49% observed once, and the top ten hold over 12%. The material sequenced was CD4+ T cells from the margin of a lung tumor. The receptor source for this set is a female donor with lung adenocarcinoma. The CD4 and CD8 labels of this study may be unreliable.

This clonotype is labeled as medium-sized (0.01 to 0.1%). A much larger clone differs from this one at a single base, so this may be a read error. J is TRBJ2-1 and V is TRBV6-5; 9 bases are shared with TRBD2. TRBJ2-7 explains the end of the DNA better; the J call may be wrong. The germline gives CDR1 MNHEY, CDR2 SVGAGI. The CDR3 is 18 residues long. The CDR3 DNA follows: TGTGCCAGCAGTTACTCGATGATGATAGCGGGAGAAGGCGATGAGCAGTACTTC. Translation gives CASSYSMMIAGEGDEQYF.

In its sample, this clonotype is medium-sized. Possible read error: a much larger clone is one base away. The V call is TRBV6-1, the J call TRBJ2-1; TRBD2 aligns across 7 bases. TRBJ2-7 matches the DNA end more closely, so the J call is doubtful. The length of the CDR3 is 16 residues. Looked up from germline, CDR1 is MNHNS and CDR2 is SASEGT. The CDR3 nucleotides are TGTGCCAGCAGTGTCTCACTAGCGCGCTCCTACAATGAGCAGTACTTC. Translating it yields CASSVSLARSYNEQYF.

The sample holds many counts of this clonotype. The chain combines TRBV6-1 with TRBJ2-1; the D is unclear. Gene TRBJ2-7 matches the end of the DNA better, so the J call may be wrong. This CDR3 is 14 amino acids long. Germline V gene lookup returns CDR1 MNHNS and CDR2 SASEGT. CDR3 in amino acids: CATPKKLHFYEQYF. CDR3 coding DNA: TGTGCCACCCCTAAAAAGCTTCACTTCTACGAGCAGTACTTC.

By sample share, this clonotype is medium-sized (0.01 to 0.1%). The junction and the germline gene differ at one end; a read error may be behind it. The chain combines TRBV6-5 with TRBJ2-5; unclear D gene. The DNA end is a closer match to TRBJ2-7, so the J assignment may be wrong. The length of the CDR3 is 11 residues. The germline V gene has CDR1 MNHEY and CDR2 SVGAGI. The DNA for the CDR3 is TGTGCCAGCAGTCACTCCCACGAGCAGTACTTC. Amino acids: CASSHSHEQYF.

V is TRBV7-6 and J is TRBJ2-7, with 12 bases fitting TRBD2. Per germline, CDR1 SGHVS and CDR2 FNYEAQ. V shed 5 bases and J 1 base; nucleotides not matched to a gene: 6. This CDR3 contains 16 residues. The CDR3 nucleotides read TGTGCCAGCAGCCGTACTCTAGCGGGAGGGTCCTACGAGCAGTACTTC. It yields the protein CASSRTLAGGSYEQYF. The entire variable domain, with the rest obtained from reference TRBV7-6 and TRBJ2-7, is as follows: GAGVSQSPRYKVTKRGQDVALRCDPISGHVSLYWYRQALGQGPEFLTYFNYEAQQDKSGLPNDRFSAERPEGSISTLTIQRTEQRDSAMYRCASSRTLAGGSYEQYFGPGTRLTVT.

This clonotype was picked up a small number of times. The rearrangement links TRBV6-1 to TRBJ2-3, with D perhaps matching TRBD2 (5 bases). CDR1 and CDR2 (germline): MNHNS, SASEGT. The CDR3 contains 14 residues. V lost 0 bases and J lost 1, with 5 bases in between. CDR3 sequence reads: CASSEASGTDTQYF. CDR3 DNA sequence: TGTGCCAGCAGTGAAGCTAGCGGCACAGATACGCAGTATTTT.

This chain connects TRBV20-1 to TRBJ2-2, with a tentative D call TRBD1 (6 bases). The germline V and J ends were trimmed by 3 bases and 3 bases, with 17 bases remaining between them. The CDR3 contains 16 residues. Germline assignment: CDR1 DFQATT and CDR2 SNEGSKA (reference sequence). As DNA, the CDR3 is TGCAGTGCTAGGGTCGACAGGTTGAGAGACACCGGGGAGCTGTTTTTT. Translating gives CSARVDRLRDTGELFF.

This clonotype qualifies as medium-sized. This rearrangement joins TRBV12-3 or TRBV12-4 to TRBJ1-1; 7 bases align to TRBD1. V shed 7 bases, J shed 5 bases, and the junction held 10 bases outside the gene matches. There are 14 residues in the CDR3. The CDR3, as DNA: TGTGCCAGCATTGTACAGGGGATAAGGACTGAAGCTTTCTTT. Protein product: CASIVQGIRTEAFF.

This clonotype is deemed medium-sized (0.01 to 0.1%). The chain carries TRBV6-1 and TRBJ2-2, with D possibly matching TRBD2 (5 bases). Trimming shortened V by 2 bases and J by 0 bases, and 7 bases separated the two germline ends. The germline V gene encodes CDR1 MNHNS and CDR2 SASEGT. This CDR3 contains 15 residues. CDR3: CASSEPGSNTGELFF. The DNA for the CDR3 is TGTGCCAGCAGTGAACCGGGGTCGAACACCGGGGAGCTGTTTTTT.

The J gene is TRBJ2-3, the V gene TRBV9, with 7 bases matching TRBD2. Judging by the DNA end, TRBJ2-7 fits better; the J call may be wrong. This CDR3 has 16 amino acids. The germline gives CDR1 SGDLS, CDR2 YYNGEE. The CDR3 reads CLCRVSGLSDKDTQYF. The CDR3 DNA sequence: TGTCTCTGCCGCGTCTCGGGACTATCAGACAAAGATACGCAGTACTTC.

By proportion, this clonotype is medium-sized. The rearrangement links TRBV4-1 to TRBJ2-5; D gene ambiguous. Trimming removed 0 bases from V and 3 bases from J, with 5 bases in between. The CDR3 runs 13 residues. Germline values: CDR1 MGHRA, CDR2 YSYEKL. The CDR3 sequence: CASSQDWKETQYF. The CDR3 DNA reads as TGCGCCAGCAGCCAAGATTGGAAAGAGACCCAGTACTTC.

The gene calls are TRBV27 and TRBJ2-1; D may be TRBD2 (7 bases). The CDR3 has 13 residues. V was cut by 10 bases and J by 8 bases, with 18 bases left in between. Looked up from germline, CDR1 is MNHEY and CDR2 is SMNVEV (reference sequence). Here the CDR3 reads CATRGGTGDEQFF. The CDR3 DNA reads TGTGCCACACGCGGGGGCACGGGGGATGAGCAGTTCTTC.

V and J are TRBV5-1 and TRBJ1-4, with D hard to call. Germline lookup yields CDR1 SGHRS and CDR2 YFSETQ. This CDR3 has 15 amino acids. V lost 0 bases, J lost 3 bases, and 9 bases lay in between. In DNA, the CDR3 is TGCGCCAGCAGCTTGGATGTCTTCCCTAATGAAAAACTGTTTTTT. Protein sequence: CASSLDVFPNEKLFF.

This clonotype is medium-sized in the sample. CDR3 in amino acids: CASSFGSNSYEQYF. CDR3 coding DNA: TGTGCCAGCAGCTTTGGCTCAAATTCCTACGAGCAGTACTTC. The J gene is TRBJ2-7, the V gene TRBV11-2; D gene uncertain. Per germline, CDR1 SGHAT and CDR2 FQNNGV. V lost 3 bases and J lost 1, with 10 bases in between. This CDR3 region has 14 residues.

This clonotype was counted many times. This chain uses TRBV6-4 with TRBJ2-3; 11 positions agree with TRBD2. Germline assignment: CDR1 MRHNA and CDR2 SNTAGT. CDR3 length: 16 residues. The V and J ends lost 6 bases and 3 bases, in that order; junction bases with no gene match: 8. Written as DNA, the CDR3 is TGTGCCAGCAGCGAGACTAGCGGGATGAGTACAGATACGCAGTATTTT. Protein product: CASSETSGMSTDTQYF.

A single count supports this clonotype. The CDR3 here is CASQTGMGKNIQYF. The CDR3, as DNA: TGTGCCAGTCAGACAGGGATGGGCAAAAACATTCAGTACTTC. The gene calls are TRBV12-3 or TRBV12-4 and TRBJ2-4; 7 bases agree with TRBD1. The CDR3 is 14 residues long. Trimming cost V 9 bases and J 3 bases; bases outside gene matches: 8.

By sample share, this clonotype is medium-sized. The gene calls are TRBV11-2 and TRBJ2-1; no firm D call. The CDR3 has 14 amino acids. Trimming removed 0 bases from V and 9 bases from J, with 12 bases in between. Per germline, CDR1 SGHAT and CDR2 FQNNGV. CDR3 in DNA: TGTGCCAGCAGCTTAGAATGGACGACGGGTGAGCAGTTCTTC. Protein product: CASSLEWTTGEQFF. Combining the CDR3 with reference TRBV11-2 and TRBJ2-1 gives the whole variable domain EAGVAQSPRYKIIEKRQSVAFWCNPISGHATLYWYQQILGQGPKLLIQFQNNGVVDDSQLPKDRFSAERLKGVDSTLKIQPAKLEDSAVYLCASSLEWTTGEQFFGPGTRLTVL.

Sample share makes this clonotype medium-sized (0.01 to 0.1%). The chain links TRBV4-1 to TRBJ2-5; D remains unclear. The length of the CDR3 is 13 residues. Trimming removed 4 bases from V and 3 bases from J, with 9 bases in between. In germline, CDR1 is MGHRA, CDR2 YSYEKL. The chain's CDR3 is CASSLRLEETQYF. The CDR3 DNA follows: TGCGCCAGCAGCCTTCGACTGGAAGAGACCCAGTACTTC.

V and J are TRBV30 and TRBJ2-3; 8 bases fit TRBD1. Germline assignment: CDR1 GTSNPN and CDR2 SVGIG (reference sequence). The CDR3 length is 13 residues. J gave up 4 bases and V 8 bases, and 8 bases lay outside the gene matches. CDR3: CAAIPGGADTQYF. The DNA for the CDR3 is TGTGCCGCCATCCCAGGGGGCGCAGATACGCAGTATTTT.

This chain joins TRBV6-1 and TRBJ2-6; the match to TRBD1 covers 8 bases. This CDR3 has 19 amino acids. The V segment lost 5 bases and the J segment 0 bases; nucleotides outside the gene matches: 12. The germline V gene encodes CDR1 MNHNS and CDR2 SASEGT. CDR3 DNA: TGTGCCAGCAGTAAGACTTGGACAGGGTTGCTCTCTGGGGCCAACGTCCTGACTTTC. Protein sequence: CASSKTWTGLLSGANVLTF.

This clonotype was seen only a few times. In DNA form, the CDR3 reads TGTGCCAGCAGCTTAGACCCCCCCGGCCTAACCCAAGAGACCCAGTACTTC. This gives the protein CASSLDPPGLTQETQYF. V usage is TRBV7-3 and J usage is TRBJ2-5; unclear D gene. Germline CDR1 SGHTA, CDR2 FQGTGA. The CDR3 is 17 amino acids. The V and J ends lost 2 bases and 1 base respectively, with 17 bases between them.

This clonotype was observed a few times. The CDR3 sequence: CASSAVDKYNEKLFF. Here the CDR3 DNA reads TGTGCCAGCAGCGCCGTGGACAAGTACAATGAAAAACTGTTTTTT. The chain carries TRBV6-1 and TRBJ1-4; D possibly corresponds to TRBD1 (5 bases). CDR3 size: 15 residues. Trimming took 6 bases from V and 5 from J, leaving 16 bases between them. Germline V gene lookup returns CDR1 MNHNS and CDR2 SASEGT.